The entry below gives a single T cell receptor beta chain sequence along with its context. With 5 bases clipped from V and 2 bases from J, the junction kept 7 bases outside the gene matches. The CDR3 sequence is 16 residues long. Per germline, CDR1 MNHEY and CDR2 SMNVEV (reference sequence). These data originate in a study of blood T cell repertoires in COVID-19. Participants' reported clinical history set cohort assignment. Here immunoSEQ multiplex PCR was the method, and the copy in TCRdb shows in-frame clones only, minus some. The data show roughly 250,000 clones, approximately 83% seen once. This receptor was identified in a woman in her forties with acute COVID-19. The rearrangement joins TRBV27 to TRBJ2-5, with TRBD2 identical over 11 bases. The sample comprised PBMCs or T cells enriched from blood (not recorded which). CDR3 sequence reads: CASSNMGLAVQETQYF. The CDR3 nucleotides are TGTGCCAGCAGTAACATGGGACTAGCGGTTCAAGAGACCCAGTACTTC.